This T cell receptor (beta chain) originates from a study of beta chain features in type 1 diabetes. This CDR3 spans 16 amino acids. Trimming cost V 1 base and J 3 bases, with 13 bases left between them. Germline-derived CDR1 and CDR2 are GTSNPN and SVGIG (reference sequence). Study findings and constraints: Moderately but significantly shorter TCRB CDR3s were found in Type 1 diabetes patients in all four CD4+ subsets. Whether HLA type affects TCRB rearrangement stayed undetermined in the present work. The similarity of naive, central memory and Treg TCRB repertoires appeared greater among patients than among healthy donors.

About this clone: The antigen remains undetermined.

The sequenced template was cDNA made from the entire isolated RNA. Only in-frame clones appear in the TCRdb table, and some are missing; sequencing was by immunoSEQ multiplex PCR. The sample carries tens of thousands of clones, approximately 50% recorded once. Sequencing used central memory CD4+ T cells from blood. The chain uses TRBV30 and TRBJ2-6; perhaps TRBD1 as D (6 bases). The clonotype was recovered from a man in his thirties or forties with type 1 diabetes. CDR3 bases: TGTGCCTGGAGTGAACTGCCAGGGGTTGGGGCCAACGTCCTGACTTTC. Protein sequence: CAWSELPGVGANVLTF.